A single TCR beta chain is shown here with its context. Its antigen is unidentified. The data derive from a study of early T cells in non-severe SARS-CoV-2 infection. Study context: The study sequenced bulk RNA from unsorted whole blood, with chains unpaired. The study, taken as a whole, reports: Matching with VDJdb favored anti-spike CD8 responses (missing private and CD4 specificities).

The V gene's germline CDR1 is LGHNA and CDR2 YNFKEQ. The CDR3 covers 16 residues. V lost 4 bases, J lost 2 bases, and 17 bases lay in between. In the library, individual cDNA molecules carried attached unique molecular identifiers. TCRdb called the 5' RACE reads again in MiXCR, with one record for every CDR3 protein. This table holds about 76,000 distinct CDR3 sequences, less than 15% found once. The TCR comes from an adult who was a healthcare worker with PCR-confirmed SARS-CoV-2 infection or an uninfected control (not recorded which). Material for sequencing was whole blood. The chain uses TRBV4-2 and TRBJ1-1; D unclear. The CDR3 protein is CASSPSVPAGNTEAFF. DNA for the CDR3: TGTGCCAGCAGCCCTTCCGTCCCGGCAGGAAACACTGAAGCTTTCTTT.